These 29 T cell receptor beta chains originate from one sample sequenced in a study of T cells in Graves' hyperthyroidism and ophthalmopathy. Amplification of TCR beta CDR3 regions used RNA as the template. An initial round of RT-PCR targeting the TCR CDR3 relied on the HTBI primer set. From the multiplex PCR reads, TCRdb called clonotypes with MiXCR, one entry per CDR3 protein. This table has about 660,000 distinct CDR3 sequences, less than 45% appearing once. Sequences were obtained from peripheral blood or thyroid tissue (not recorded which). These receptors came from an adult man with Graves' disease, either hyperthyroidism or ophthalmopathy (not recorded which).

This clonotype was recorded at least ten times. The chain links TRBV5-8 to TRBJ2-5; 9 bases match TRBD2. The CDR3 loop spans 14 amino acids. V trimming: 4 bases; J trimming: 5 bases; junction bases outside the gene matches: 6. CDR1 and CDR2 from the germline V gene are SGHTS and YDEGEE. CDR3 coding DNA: TGTGCCAGCAGCCCCCGGACTAGCGTCGAGACCCAGTACTTC. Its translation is CASSPRTSVETQYF.

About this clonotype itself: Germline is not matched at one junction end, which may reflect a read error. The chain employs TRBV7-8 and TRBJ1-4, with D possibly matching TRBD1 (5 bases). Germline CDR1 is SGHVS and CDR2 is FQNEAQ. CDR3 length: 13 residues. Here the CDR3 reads CANSRALGEKLFF. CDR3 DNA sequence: TGTGCCAACAGCAGGGCTCTCGGCGAAAAACTGTTTTTT.

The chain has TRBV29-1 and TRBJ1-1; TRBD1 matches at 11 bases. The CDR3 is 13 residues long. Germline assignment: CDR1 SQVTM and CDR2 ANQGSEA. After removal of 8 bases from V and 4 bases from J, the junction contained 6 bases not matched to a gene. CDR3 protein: CSQSGTGGTEAFF. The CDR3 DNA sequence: TGCAGCCAATCCGGGACAGGGGGCACTGAAGCTTTCTTT.

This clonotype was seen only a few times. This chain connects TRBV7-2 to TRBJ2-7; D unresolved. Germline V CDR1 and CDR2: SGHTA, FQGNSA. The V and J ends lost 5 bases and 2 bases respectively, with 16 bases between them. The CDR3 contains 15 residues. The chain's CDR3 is CASSQARTATYEQYF. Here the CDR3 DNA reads TGTGCCAGCAGCCAAGCTCGGACCGCTACCTACGAGCAGTACTTC.

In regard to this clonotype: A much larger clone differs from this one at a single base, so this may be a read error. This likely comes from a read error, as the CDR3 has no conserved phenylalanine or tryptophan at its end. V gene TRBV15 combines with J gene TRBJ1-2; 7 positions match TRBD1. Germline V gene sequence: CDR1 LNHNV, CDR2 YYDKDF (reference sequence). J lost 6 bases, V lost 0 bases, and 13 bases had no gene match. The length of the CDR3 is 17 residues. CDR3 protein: CATSRELFWDRLDGYTS. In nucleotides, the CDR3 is TGTGCCACCAGCAGAGAACTTTTTTGGGACAGACTTGATGGCTACACCTCC.

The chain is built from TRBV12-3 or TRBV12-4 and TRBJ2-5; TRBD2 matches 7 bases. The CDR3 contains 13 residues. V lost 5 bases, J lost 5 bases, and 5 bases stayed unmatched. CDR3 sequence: CASSRTSRETQYF. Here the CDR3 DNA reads TGTGCCAGCAGTAGGACTAGTCGGGAGACCCAGTACTTC.

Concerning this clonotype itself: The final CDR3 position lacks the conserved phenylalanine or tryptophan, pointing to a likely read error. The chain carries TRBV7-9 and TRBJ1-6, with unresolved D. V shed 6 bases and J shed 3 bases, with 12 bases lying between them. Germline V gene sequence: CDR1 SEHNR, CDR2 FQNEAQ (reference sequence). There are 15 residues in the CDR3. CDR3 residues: CASRLDSFYNSPLHS. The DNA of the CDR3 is TGTGCCAGCAGGCTCGACTCCTTCTATAATTCACCCCTCCACTCT.

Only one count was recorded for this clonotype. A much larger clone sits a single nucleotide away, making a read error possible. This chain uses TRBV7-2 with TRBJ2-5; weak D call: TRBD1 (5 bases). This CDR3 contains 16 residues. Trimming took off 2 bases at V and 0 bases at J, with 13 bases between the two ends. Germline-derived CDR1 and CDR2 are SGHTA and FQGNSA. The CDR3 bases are TGTGCCAGCAGCTTACAGGGCAGGTTGTACCAAGAGACCCAGTACTTC. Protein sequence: CASSLQGRLYQETQYF. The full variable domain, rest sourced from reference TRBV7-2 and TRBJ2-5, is GAGVSQSPSNKVTEKGKDVELRCDPISGHTALYWYRQSLGQGLEFLIYFQGNSAPDKSGLPSDRFSAERTGGSVSTLTIQRTQQEDSAVYLCASSLQGRLYQETQYFGPGTRLLVL.

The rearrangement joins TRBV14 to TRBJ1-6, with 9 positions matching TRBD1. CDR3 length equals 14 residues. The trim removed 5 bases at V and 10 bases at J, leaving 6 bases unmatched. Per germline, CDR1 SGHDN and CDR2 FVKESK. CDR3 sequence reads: CASSEGTGPSPLHF. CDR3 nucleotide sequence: TGTGCCAGCAGCGAAGGGACAGGGCCCTCACCCCTCCACTTT.

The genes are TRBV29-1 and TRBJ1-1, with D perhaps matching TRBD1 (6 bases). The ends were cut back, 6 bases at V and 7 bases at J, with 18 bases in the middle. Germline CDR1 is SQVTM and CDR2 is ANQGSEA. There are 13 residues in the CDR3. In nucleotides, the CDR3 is TGCAGCGTCGAACAGGGCCCCCTAGGTGAAGCTTTCTTT. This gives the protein CSVEQGPLGEAFF.

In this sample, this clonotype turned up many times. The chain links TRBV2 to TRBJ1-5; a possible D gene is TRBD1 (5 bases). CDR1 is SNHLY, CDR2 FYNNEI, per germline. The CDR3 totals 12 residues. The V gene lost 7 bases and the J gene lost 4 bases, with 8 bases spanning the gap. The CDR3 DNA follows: TGTGCCAGCAAGGGGTCAAATCAGCCCCAGCATTTT. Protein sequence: CASKGSNQPQHF.

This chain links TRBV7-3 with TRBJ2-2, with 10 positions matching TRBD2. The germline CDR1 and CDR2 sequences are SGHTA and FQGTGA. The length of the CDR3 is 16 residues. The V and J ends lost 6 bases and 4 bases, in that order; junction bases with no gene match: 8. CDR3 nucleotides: TGTGCCAGCAGTAGCAGCGGGGGGGCCTCCACCGGGGAGCTGTTTTTT. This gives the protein CASSSSGGASTGELFF. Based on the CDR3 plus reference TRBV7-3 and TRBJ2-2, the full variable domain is GAGVSQTPSNKVTEKGKYVELRCDPISGHTALYWYRQSLGQGPEFLIYFQGTGAADDSGLPNDRFFAVRPEGSVSTLKIQRTERGDSAVYLCASSSSGGASTGELFFGEGSRLTVL.

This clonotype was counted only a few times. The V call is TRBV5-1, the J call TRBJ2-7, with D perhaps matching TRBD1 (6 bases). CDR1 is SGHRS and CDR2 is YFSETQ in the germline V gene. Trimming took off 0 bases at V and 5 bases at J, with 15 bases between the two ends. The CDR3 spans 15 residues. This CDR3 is CASSLDWGLVDEQYF. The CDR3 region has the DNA TGCGCCAGCAGCTTGGATTGGGGGCTCGTCGACGAGCAGTACTTC.

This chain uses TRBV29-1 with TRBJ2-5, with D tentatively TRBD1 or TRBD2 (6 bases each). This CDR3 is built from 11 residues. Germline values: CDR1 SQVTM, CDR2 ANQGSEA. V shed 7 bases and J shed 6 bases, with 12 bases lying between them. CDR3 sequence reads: CSGGASQTQYF. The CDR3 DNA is TGCAGCGGGGGGGCCTCACAGACCCAGTACTTC.

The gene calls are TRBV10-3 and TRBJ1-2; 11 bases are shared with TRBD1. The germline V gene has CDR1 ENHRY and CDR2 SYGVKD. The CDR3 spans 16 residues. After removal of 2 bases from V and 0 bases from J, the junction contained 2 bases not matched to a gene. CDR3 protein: CAISETGQGANYGYTF. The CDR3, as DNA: TGTGCCATCAGTGAGACGGGACAGGGGGCTAACTATGGCTACACCTTC.

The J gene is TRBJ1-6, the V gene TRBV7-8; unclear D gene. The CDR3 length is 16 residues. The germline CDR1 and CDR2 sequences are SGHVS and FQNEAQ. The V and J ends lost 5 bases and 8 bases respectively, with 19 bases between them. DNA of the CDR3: TGTGCCAGCAGCGCATTATGGTTGGACCGGGATTCACCCCTCCACTTT. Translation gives CASSALWLDRDSPLHF.

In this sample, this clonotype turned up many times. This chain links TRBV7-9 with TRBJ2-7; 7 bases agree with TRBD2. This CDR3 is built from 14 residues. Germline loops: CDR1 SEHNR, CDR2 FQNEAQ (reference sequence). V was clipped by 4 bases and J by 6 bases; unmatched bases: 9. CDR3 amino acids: CASSSSGGSGEQYF. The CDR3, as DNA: TGTGCCAGCAGCTCTAGCGGAGGAAGTGGCGAGCAGTACTTC.

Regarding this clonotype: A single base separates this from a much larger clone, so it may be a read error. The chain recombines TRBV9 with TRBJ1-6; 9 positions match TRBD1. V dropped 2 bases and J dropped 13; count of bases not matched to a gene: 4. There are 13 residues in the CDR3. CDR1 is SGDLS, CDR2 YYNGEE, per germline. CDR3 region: CASSVGTGSPLHF. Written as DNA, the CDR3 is TGTGCCAGCAGCGTCGGGACAGGGAGTCCCCTCCACTTT.

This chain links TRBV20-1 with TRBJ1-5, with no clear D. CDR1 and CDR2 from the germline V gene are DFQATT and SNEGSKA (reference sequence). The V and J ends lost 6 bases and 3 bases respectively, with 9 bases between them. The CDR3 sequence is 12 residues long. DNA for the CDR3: TGCAGTGCCCCCGGGGACAATCAGCCCCAGCATTTT. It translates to CSAPGDNQPQHF.

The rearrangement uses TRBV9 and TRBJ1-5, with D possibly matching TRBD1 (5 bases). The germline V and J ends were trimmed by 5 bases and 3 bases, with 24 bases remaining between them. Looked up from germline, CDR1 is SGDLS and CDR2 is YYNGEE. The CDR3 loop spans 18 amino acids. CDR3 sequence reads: CASSYSRRDGVINQPQHF. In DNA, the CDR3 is TGTGCCAGCAGTTACTCCCGCAGGGACGGAGTTATCAATCAGCCCCAGCATTTT.

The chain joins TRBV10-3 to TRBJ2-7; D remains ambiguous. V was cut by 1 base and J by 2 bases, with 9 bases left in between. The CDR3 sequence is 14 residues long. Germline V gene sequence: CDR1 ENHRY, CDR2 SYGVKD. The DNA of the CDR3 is TGTGCCATCAGTGAGTACGGGTTAACCTACGAGCAGTACTTC. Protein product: CAISEYGLTYEQYF.

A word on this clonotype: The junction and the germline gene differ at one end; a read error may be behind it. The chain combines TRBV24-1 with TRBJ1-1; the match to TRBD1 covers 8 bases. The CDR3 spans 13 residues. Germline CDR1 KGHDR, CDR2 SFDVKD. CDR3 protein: CSATPSTGAEAFF. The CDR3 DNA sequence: TGCAGTGCCACCCCCTCGACAGGGGCGGAAGCTTTCTTT.

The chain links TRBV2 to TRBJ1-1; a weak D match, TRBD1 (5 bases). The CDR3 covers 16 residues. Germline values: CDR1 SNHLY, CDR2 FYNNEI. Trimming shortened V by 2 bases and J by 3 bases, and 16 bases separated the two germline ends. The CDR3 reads CASSERGVGGDTEAFF. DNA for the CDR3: TGTGCCAGCAGTGAACGGGGTGTCGGGGGGGACACTGAAGCTTTCTTT. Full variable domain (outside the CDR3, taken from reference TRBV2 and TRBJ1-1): EPEVTQTPSHQVTQMGQEVILRCVPISNHLYFYWYRQILGQKVEFLVSFYNNEISEKSEIFDDQFSVERPDGSNFTLKIRSTKLEDSAMYFCASSERGVGGDTEAFFGQGTRLTVV.

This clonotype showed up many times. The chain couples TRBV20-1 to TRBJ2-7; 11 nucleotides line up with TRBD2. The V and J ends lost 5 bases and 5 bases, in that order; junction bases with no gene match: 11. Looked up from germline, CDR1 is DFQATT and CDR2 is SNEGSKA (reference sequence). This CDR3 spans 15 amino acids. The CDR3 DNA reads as TGCAGTGCTCGATCCTTAGCGGGAGGGCGAAACGAGCAGTACTTC. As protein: CSARSLAGGRNEQYF.

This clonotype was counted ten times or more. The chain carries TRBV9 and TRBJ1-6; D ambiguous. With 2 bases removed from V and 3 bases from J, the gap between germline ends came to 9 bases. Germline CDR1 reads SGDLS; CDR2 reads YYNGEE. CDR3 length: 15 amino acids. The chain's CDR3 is CASSVTQDYNSPLHF. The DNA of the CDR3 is TGTGCCAGCAGCGTTACCCAGGACTATAATTCACCCCTCCACTTT.

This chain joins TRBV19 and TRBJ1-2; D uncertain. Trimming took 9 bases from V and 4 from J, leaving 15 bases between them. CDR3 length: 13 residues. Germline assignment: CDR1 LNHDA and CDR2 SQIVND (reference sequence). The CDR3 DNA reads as TGTGCCAGCTCTCCCATGGGTGGCTATGGCTACACCTTC. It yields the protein CASSPMGGYGYTF.

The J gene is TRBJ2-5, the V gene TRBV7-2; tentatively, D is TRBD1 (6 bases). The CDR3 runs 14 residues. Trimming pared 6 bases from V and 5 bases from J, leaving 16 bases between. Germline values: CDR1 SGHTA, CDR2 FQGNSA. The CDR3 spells CASSRDIGRETQYF. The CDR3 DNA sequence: TGTGCCAGCAGTCGGGACATCGGAAGGGAGACCCAGTACTTC.

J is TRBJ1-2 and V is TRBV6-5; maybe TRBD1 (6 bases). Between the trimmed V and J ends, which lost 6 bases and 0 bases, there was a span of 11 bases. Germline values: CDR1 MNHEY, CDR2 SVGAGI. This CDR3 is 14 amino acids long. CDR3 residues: CASSPDRSNYGYTF. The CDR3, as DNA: TGTGCCAGCAGCCCCGACAGGTCTAACTATGGCTACACCTTC.

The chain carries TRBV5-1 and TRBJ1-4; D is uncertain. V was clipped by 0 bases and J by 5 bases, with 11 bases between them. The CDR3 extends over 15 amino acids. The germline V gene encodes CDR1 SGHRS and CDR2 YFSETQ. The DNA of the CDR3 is TGCGCCAGCAGCTTGGAACGACGGCCAAATGAAAAACTGTTTTTT. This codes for CASSLERRPNEKLFF. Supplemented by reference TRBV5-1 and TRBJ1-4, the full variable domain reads KAGVTQTPRYLIKTRGQQVTLSCSPISGHRSVSWYQQTPGQGLQFLFEYFSETQRNKGNFPGRFSGRQFSNSRSEMNVSTLELGDSALYLCASSLERRPNEKLFFGSGTQLSVL.